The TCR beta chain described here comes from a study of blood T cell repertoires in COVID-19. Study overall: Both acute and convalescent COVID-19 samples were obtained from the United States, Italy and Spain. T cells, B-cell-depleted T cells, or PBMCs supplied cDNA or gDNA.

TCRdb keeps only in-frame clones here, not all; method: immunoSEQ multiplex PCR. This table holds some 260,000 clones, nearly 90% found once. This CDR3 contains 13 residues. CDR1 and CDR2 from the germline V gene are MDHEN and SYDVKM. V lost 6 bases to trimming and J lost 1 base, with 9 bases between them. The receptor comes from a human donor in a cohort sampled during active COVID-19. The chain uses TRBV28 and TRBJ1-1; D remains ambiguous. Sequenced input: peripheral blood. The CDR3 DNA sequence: TGTGCCAGCAGAACCAACAGGAACACTGAAGCTTTCTTT. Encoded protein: CASRTNRNTEAFF.